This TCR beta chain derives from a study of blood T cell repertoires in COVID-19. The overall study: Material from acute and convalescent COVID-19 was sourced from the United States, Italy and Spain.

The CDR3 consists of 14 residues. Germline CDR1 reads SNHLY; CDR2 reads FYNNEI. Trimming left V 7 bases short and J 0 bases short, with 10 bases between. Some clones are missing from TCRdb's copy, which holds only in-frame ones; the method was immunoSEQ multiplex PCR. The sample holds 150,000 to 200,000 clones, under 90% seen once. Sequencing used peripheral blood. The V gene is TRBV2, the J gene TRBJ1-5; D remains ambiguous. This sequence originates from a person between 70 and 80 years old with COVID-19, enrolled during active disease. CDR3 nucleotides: TGTGCCAGCAAGGCGGGTTATAGCAATCAGCCCCAGCATTTT. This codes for CASKAGYSNQPQHF.